One and the same sample provided the 7 T cell receptor beta chains below, sequenced in a study of blood T cell repertoires in COVID-19. Using immunoSEQ multiplex PCR, the repertoire was profiled, and TCRdb retains in-frame clones only, with some absent. The sample contains about 82,000 clones, around 67% of which appear only once. Sequencing was carried out using peripheral blood. These TCRs come from a human donor with acute or convalescent COVID-19. The donor label of this sample is uncertain.

This clone was picked up one time. The V and J genes are TRBV27 and TRBJ1-2, with D unresolved. CDR1 is MNHEY, CDR2 SMNVEV, per germline (reference sequence). There are 13 residues in the CDR3. V was clipped by 6 bases and J by 0 bases, with 8 bases between them. The CDR3 DNA reads TGTGCCAGCAGGAGGCGAGCTAACTATGGCTACACCTTC. It codes for CASRRRANYGYTF.

This clone was recorded a few times. The chain has TRBV10-1 and TRBJ1-2; the match to TRBD1 covers 10 bases. V trimming: 6 bases; J trimming: 3 bases; junction bases outside the gene matches: 10. Germline-derived CDR1 and CDR2 are WNHNN and SYGVQD (reference sequence). The CDR3 consists of 16 residues. In DNA, the CDR3 is TGCGCCAGCAGGGCCCCCAGACAGGGGGCCGACTATGGCTACACCTTC. The encoded protein is CASRAPRQGADYGYTF.

The chain is built from TRBV23-1 and TRBJ2-7, with TRBD1 matching over 7 bases. TRBV23-1 is designated an ORF whose function remains uncertain. The CDR3 runs 17 residues. The J segment lost 2 bases and the V segment lost 10 bases, leaving 20 bases of the junction unmatched. This chain's CDR3 is CAITFVEGAQNTYEQYV. In DNA, the CDR3 is TGCGCCATCACGTTTGTCGAGGGGGCCCAGAATACCTACGAGCAGTACGTC.

J is TRBJ2-3 and V is TRBV6-5, with D tentatively TRBD2 (7 bases). The V end was cut by 0 bases, the J end by 4 bases, with 14 bases between. CDR1 MNHEY and CDR2 SVGAGI come from the germline V gene. The CDR3 totals 16 residues. CDR3 sequence reads: CASSYSGGGGADTQYF. CDR3 DNA sequence: TGTGCCAGCAGTTACTCAGGCGGGGGCGGCGCAGATACGCAGTATTTT.

The chain combines TRBV28 with TRBJ2-3; a weak D match, TRBD2 (5 bases). The CDR3 sequence is 13 residues long. Germline CDR1 reads MDHEN; CDR2 reads SYDVKM. With 5 bases removed from V and 7 bases from J, the gap between germline ends came to 13 bases. The CDR3 sequence is CASSKGGLHTQYF. The CDR3 DNA is TGTGCCAGCAGTAAAGGAGGTCTCCATACGCAGTATTTT. Variable domain in full (rest from reference TRBV28 and TRBJ2-3): DVKVTQSSRYLVKRTGEKVFLECVQDMDHENMFWYRQDPGLGLRLIYFSYDVKMKEKGDIPEGYSVSREKKERFSLILESASTNQTSMYLCASSKGGLHTQYFGPGTRLTVL.

Ten or more counts support this clone. V usage is TRBV2 and J usage is TRBJ2-5, with D uncertain. The V gene lost 3 bases and the J gene lost 5 bases, with 13 bases spanning the gap. CDR3 size: 14 residues. The germline V gene encodes CDR1 SNHLY and CDR2 FYNNEI. The chain's CDR3 is CASSDSTRAETQYF. The DNA of the CDR3 is TGTGCCAGCAGTGATAGCACGAGAGCGGAGACCCAGTACTTC. The full variable domain, its missing parts supplied by reference TRBV2 and TRBJ2-5, is EPEVTQTPSHQVTQMGQEVILRCVPISNHLYFYWYRQILGQKVEFLVSFYNNEISEKSEIFDDQFSVERPDGSNFTLKIRSTKLEDSAMYFCASSDSTRAETQYFGPGTRLLVL.

The chain couples TRBV21-1 to TRBJ2-1; the listed D gene, TRBD1, was not tested against the DNA. TRBV21-1 is reported as a pseudogene. The CDR3 is 12 residues long. CDR3 loop: CASSPAYNEQFF. CDR3 in DNA: TGTGCCAGCAGCCCAGCCTACAATGAGCAGTTCTTC.